Listed below are T cell receptor beta chains from one sample, sequenced in a study of spatial heterogeneity in lung cancer. Each CDR3 protein is one row after TCRdb ran MiXCR on the 5' RACE reads. The table lists some 87,000 distinct CDR3 sequences, roughly 9.5% of them singletons, with 6.9% in the top ten. Sequencing was performed on PBMCs, taken at surgery. The source is a male donor with early-stage non-small cell lung cancer. The CDR3 runs from the conserved cysteine through the conserved F or W. D genes are given only for firm matches. The size entry is marked missing in some rows and otherwise reads once, few, many or a size class.

CDR3nt	CDR3aa	d_gene	abundance	v_gene	j_gene
TGTGCCAGCAGTTTGTACGCAGGGGCCCACGAGCAGTACTTC	CASSLYAGAHEQYF	-	few	TRBV27	TRBJ2-7
TGCAGCATAAGGCCGGGACAGGGGACCCAAGAGACCCAGTACTTC	CSIRPGQGTQETQYF	TRBD1	few	TRBV20-1	TRBJ2-5
TGTGCCACCGGGACTAGCGGGAGCCCCACAGATACGCAGTATTTT	CATGTSGSPTDTQYF	TRBD2	few	TRBV2	TRBJ2-3
TGCGCCAGCAGCTTGACGGGGGGCCAGTTTGAGCAGTTCTTC	CASSLTGGQFEQFF	-	few	TRBV5-1	TRBJ2-1
TGCAGCGTTGAAGACGGACGGAGGTATGGCTACACCTTC	CSVEDGRRYGYTF	-	many	TRBV29-1	TRBJ1-2
TGTGCCAGCAGCGTTGGGCGGCGCCCAGATACGCAGTATTTT	CASSVGRRPDTQYF	-	-	TRBV11-2	TRBJ2-3
TGCAGCGTTCGACAGGGGAACACCGGGGAGCTGTTTTTT	CSVRQGNTGELFF	TRBD1	many	TRBV29-1	TRBJ2-2
TGTGCCAGCAGCGTAGGGGACAGGGGGAAGCCCCAGCATTTT	CASSVGDRGKPQHF	TRBD1	few	TRBV9	TRBJ1-5
TGCAGCGTTGGACTAGCGGGAGAGAATGAGCAGTTCTTC	CSVGLAGENEQFF	TRBD2	few	TRBV29-1	TRBJ2-1
TGTGCCAGCAGCACCGGGACAGGGGGAAGTGAGACCCAGTACTTC	CASSTGTGGSETQYF	TRBD1	many	TRBV7-2	TRBJ2-5
TGCGCCAGCAGCCAAGATGCCAGACCGTTAACCTTATATGGCTACACCTTC	CASSQDARPLTLYGYTF	-	many	TRBV4-3	TRBJ1-2
TGTGCCAGCAGCTCTGGGCTAAGGGGTGGCAATCAGCCCCAGCATTTT	CASSSGLRGGNQPQHF	-	-	TRBV28	TRBJ1-5
TGTGCCAGCAGCTTATTACAACAGGGGAATCAGCCCCAGCATTTT	CASSLLQQGNQPQHF	TRBD1	many	TRBV7-8	TRBJ1-5
TGCAGCGCTTTAGCGGGAGGGAACGAGCAGTACTTC	CSALAGGNEQYF	TRBD2	many	TRBV29-1	TRBJ2-7
TGTGCCAGCAGCTTAGGAGGGAGCGCGCTACAGGGCTACACCTTC	CASSLGGSALQGYTF	-	many	TRBV7-9	TRBJ1-2
TGCGCCAGCAGCTTGACAGGGAGCTATGGCTACACCTTC	CASSLTGSYGYTF	-	many	TRBV5-1	TRBJ1-2
TGCAGCGTTCGAGACCGGATCCTTAATGAAAAACTGTTTTTT	CSVRDRILNEKLFF	-	many	TRBV29-1	TRBJ1-4
TGTGCTAGTGGCCCCGGTAAAACAGGGATCCCCCTGGGCTATGGCTACACCTTC	CASGPGKTGIPLGYGYTF	-	many	TRBV12-5	TRBJ1-2
TGTGCCTGGAGTCCTGAGGGCAATCAGCCCCAGCATTTT	CAWSPEGNQPQHF	-	-	TRBV30	TRBJ1-5
TGTGCCAGCAGCTCCAGACAGGACCCCTCCTACGAGCAGTACTTC	CASSSRQDPSYEQYF	-	-	TRBV7-9	TRBJ2-7
TGTGCCAGCAGCGTGGGACAGGGCCTTTACAATGAGCAGTTCTTC	CASSVGQGLYNEQFF	TRBD1	few	TRBV7-2	TRBJ2-1
TGTGCCAGCAGCTCGGGACAGGTCTACGAGCAGTACTTC	CASSSGQVYEQYF	TRBD1	many	TRBV7-9	TRBJ2-7
TGTGCCAGCATGACGGGAATCCAAGAGACCCAGTACTTC	CASMTGIQETQYF	-	-	TRBV12-3/TRBV12-4	TRBJ2-5
TGTGCCAGCAGCCAAGGCCTACTCAAGACGCAGTATTTT	CASSQGLLKTQYF	-	-	TRBV14	TRBJ2-3
TGTGCCTGGATCCACCACAGGGGGCAAGCTAGCAATCAGCCCCAGCATTTT	CAWIHHRGQASNQPQHF	TRBD1	many	TRBV30	TRBJ1-5
TGTGCCAGCAGTGAGAGGGGCCCAGATACGCAGTATTTT	CASSERGPDTQYF	-	many	TRBV2	TRBJ2-3
TGTGCCAGCAGCTTATCCGGGACTACCATCAATGAGCAGTTCTTC	CASSLSGTTINEQFF	TRBD2	few	TRBV7-9	TRBJ2-1
TGTGCCAGCAGCCGGACTAGCGGGGGAGGGGAGACCCAGTACTTC	CASSRTSGGGETQYF	TRBD2	-	TRBV4-2	TRBJ2-5
TGTGCCAGTAGTAAAGAGGGCAGGGGTTACGAGCAGTACTTC	CASSKEGRGYEQYF	-	-	TRBV19	TRBJ2-7
TGCAGTGCCACCGGGACTAGCGGGCTCCTCTTCGAGCAGTACTTC	CSATGTSGLLFEQYF	TRBD2	few	TRBV20-1	TRBJ2-7
TGCGCCAGCAGCTTGACAGGGTTGGTAGAGGAGCAGTACTTC	CASSLTGLVEEQYF	-	-	TRBV5-1	TRBJ2-7
TGCAGCGTTGGGACTAGCGGGAGGGCCACCTACAATGAGCAGTTCTTC	CSVGTSGRATYNEQFF	TRBD2	many	TRBV29-1	TRBJ2-1
TGTGCCAGCAGCCAAGGAATAGCGGGAGGCACCGGGGAGCTGTTTTTT	CASSQGIAGGTGELFF	TRBD2	many	TRBV3-1	TRBJ2-2
TGCGCCAGCAGGACGGGAGGGGCCTCCTACGAGCAGTACTTC	CASRTGGASYEQYF	TRBD2	many	TRBV5-1	TRBJ2-7
TGTGCCAGCAGTGAAGGGGGACGCGGTGGCTACACCTTC	CASSEGGRGGYTF	-	few	TRBV2	TRBJ1-2
TGCGCCAGCTCCCCAGGGGCAACTAATGAAAAACTGTTTTTT	CASSPGATNEKLFF	-	-	TRBV4-3	TRBJ1-4
TGTGCCAGCAGCTTAGAGTTGAGCTACACCTTC	CASSLELSYTF	-	many	TRBV7-2	TRBJ1-2
TGTGCCAGCAGTTACAGGTGGGGAAATACGCAGTATTTT	CASSYRWGNTQYF	-	many	TRBV6-4	TRBJ2-3
TGTGCCAGCAGCCCCCGGGTAGCGTTAGGAAGGAATGAGCAGTTCTTC	CASSPRVALGRNEQFF	-	many	TRBV7-2	TRBJ2-1
TGTGCCAGCAGACCGGGGCCAACTAATGAAAAACTGTTTTTT	CASRPGPTNEKLFF	-	few	TRBV7-9	TRBJ1-4
TGCAGTGCTACCCCCGGGACAGCCTACGAGCAGTACTTC	CSATPGTAYEQYF	TRBD1	few	TRBV20-1	TRBJ2-7
TGTGCCAGCAGTTTAATGGGAGATTATCAGCCCCAGCATTTT	CASSLMGDYQPQHF	-	many	TRBV28	TRBJ1-5
TGTGCCAGCAGCTTATATGGCGAAAAACTGTTTTTT	CASSLYGEKLFF	-	many	TRBV7-2	TRBJ1-4
TGCAGCGTTGAAGAAGGGGGACAAGAGACCCAGTACTTC	CSVEEGGQETQYF	-	few	TRBV29-1	TRBJ2-5
TGTGCCACGGGGACTAGCGGGTGGGGAGAGCAGTACTTC	CATGTSGWGEQYF	TRBD2	many	TRBV10-3	TRBJ2-7
TGTGCCAGCAGTGAAGGTGGTTACAATGAGCAGTTCTTC	CASSEGGYNEQFF	-	-	TRBV2	TRBJ2-1
TGCGCCAGCAGCCAAGATTGGGGGGCTAGTTCACCCCTCCACTTT	CASSQDWGASSPLHF	-	-	TRBV4-3	TRBJ1-6
TGCAGCGTTGAAACGGCGGGGGGAGCAGATACGCAGTATTTT	CSVETAGGADTQYF	TRBD2	many	TRBV29-1	TRBJ2-3
TGTGCCAGCAGCTTAAATCCAGGAAGCACAGATACGCAGTATTTT	CASSLNPGSTDTQYF	-	-	TRBV7-9	TRBJ2-3
TGTGCCAGCAGCTTCTTTGACGGGACACTTAATGAAAAACTGTTTTTT	CASSFFDGTLNEKLFF	-	-	TRBV5-6	TRBJ1-4
TGTGCCAGCAGCTTAGAAGCATACGGCAATGAGCAGTTCTTC	CASSLEAYGNEQFF	-	few	TRBV7-8	TRBJ2-1